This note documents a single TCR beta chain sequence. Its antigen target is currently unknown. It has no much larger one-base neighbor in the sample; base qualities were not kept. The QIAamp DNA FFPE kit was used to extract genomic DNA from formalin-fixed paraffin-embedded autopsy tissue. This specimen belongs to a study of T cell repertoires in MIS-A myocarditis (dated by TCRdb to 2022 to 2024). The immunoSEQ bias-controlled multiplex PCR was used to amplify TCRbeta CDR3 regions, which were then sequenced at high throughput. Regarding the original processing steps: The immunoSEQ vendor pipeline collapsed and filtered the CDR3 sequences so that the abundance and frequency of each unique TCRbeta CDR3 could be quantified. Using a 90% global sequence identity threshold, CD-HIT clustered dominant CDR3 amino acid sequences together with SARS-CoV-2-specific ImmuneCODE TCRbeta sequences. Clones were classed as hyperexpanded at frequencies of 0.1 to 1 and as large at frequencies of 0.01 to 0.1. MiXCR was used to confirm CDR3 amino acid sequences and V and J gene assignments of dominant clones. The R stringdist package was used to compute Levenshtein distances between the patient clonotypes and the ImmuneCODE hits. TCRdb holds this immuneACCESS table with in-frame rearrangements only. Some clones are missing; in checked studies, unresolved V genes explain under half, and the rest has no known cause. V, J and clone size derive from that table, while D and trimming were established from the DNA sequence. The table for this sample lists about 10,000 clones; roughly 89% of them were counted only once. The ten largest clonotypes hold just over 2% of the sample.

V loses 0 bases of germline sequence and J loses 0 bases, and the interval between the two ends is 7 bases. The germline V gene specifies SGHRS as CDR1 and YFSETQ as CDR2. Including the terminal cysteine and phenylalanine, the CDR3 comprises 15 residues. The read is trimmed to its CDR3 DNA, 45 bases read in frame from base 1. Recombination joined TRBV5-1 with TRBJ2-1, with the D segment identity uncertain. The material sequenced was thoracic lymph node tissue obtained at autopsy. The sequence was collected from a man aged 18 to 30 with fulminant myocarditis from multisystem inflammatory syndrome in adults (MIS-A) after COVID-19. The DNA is TGCGCCAGCAGCTTGGGGGGTAGCTCCTACAATGAGCAGTTCTTC. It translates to CASSLGGSSYNEQFF. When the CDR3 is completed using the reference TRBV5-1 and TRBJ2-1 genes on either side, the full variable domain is KAGVTQTPRYLIKTRGQQVTLSCSPISGHRSVSWYQQTPGQGLQFLFEYFSETQRNKGNFPGRFSGRQFSNSRSEMNVSTLELGDSALYLCASSLGGSSYNEQFFGPGTRLTVL.